Listed below are T cell receptor beta chains from one sample, sequenced in a study of PD-1 blockade in classical Hodgkin lymphoma. The assay was immunoSEQ multiplex PCR, and TCRdb's table has in-frame clones only and misses some. This sample has around 18,000 clones, with roughly 80% found just once. This sample comprised CD4+ T cells from blood, obtained before the fourth cycle of nivolumab. The receptors shown here come from a human donor with classical Hodgkin lymphoma. The conserved cysteine and the conserved F or W are not part of the CDR3 here. Expanded clones get a size class; other rows say once, few or many, or leave the size out.

j_call: TRBJ2-3
clone_size: .
v_call: TRBV6-1
cdr3_aa: ASSVTSGGSTDTQY

j_call: TRBJ2-1
clone_size: .
v_call: TRBV28
cdr3_aa: ASRVTGTTYNEQF

j_call: TRBJ2-5
clone_size: .
v_call: TRBV19
cdr3_aa: ASRSSGLGFQETQY

j_call: TRBJ1-3
clone_size: .
v_call: TRBV9
cdr3_aa: ASSVSPQGQGNTIY

j_call: TRBJ2-7
clone_size: .
v_call: TRBV6-5
cdr3_aa: ASSYGDKFYEQY

j_call: TRBJ2-1
clone_size: .
v_call: TRBV19
cdr3_aa: ASTFSSGGASNEQF

j_call: TRBJ1-2
clone_size: .
v_call: TRBV13
cdr3_aa: ASSPRRDRARYPTYGYT

j_call: TRBJ1-4
clone_size: few
v_call: TRBV2
cdr3_aa: ASSEGNSMNEKLF

j_call: TRBJ2-7
clone_size: .
v_call: TRBV19
cdr3_aa: ASSITTHDAYEQY

j_call: TRBJ1-6
clone_size: .
v_call: TRBV30
cdr3_aa: AWRDVYNSPLH

j_call: TRBJ1-5
clone_size: .
v_call: TRBV2
cdr3_aa: ASSPGTGRSQPQH

j_call: TRBJ1-1
clone_size: .
v_call: TRBV6-5
cdr3_aa: ASRNGRDTEAF

j_call: TRBJ2-6
clone_size: .
v_call: TRBV28
cdr3_aa: ASSGGQGSGANVLT

j_call: TRBJ2-6
clone_size: .
v_call: TRBV5-5
cdr3_aa: ASSPSPTGSGANVLT

j_call: TRBJ2-7
clone_size: .
v_call: TRBV29-1
cdr3_aa: SAGQLYEQY

j_call: TRBJ1-2
clone_size: .
v_call: TRBV7-8
cdr3_aa: ASSLNQGSVMGYT

j_call: TRBJ2-3
clone_size: .
v_call: TRBV5-4
cdr3_aa: ASSQDTSGTSTDTQY

j_call: TRBJ1-4
clone_size: once
v_call: TRBV7-2
cdr3_aa: ASSLGGGGLGEKLF